This T cell receptor (beta chain) was sequenced during a study of cytomegalovirus exposure and HLA in healthy donors. Both 60 Vbeta primers and 13 Jbeta primers went into the PCR. Here immunoSEQ multiplex PCR was the method, and the copy in TCRdb shows in-frame clones only, minus some. The sample yields 120,000 or so clones, approximately 17% seen once. Study-wide points: Near-uniform donor sequencing depth was presumed by presence/absence analyses.

This clone appeared a few times. No antigen is known for it. The CDR3 spans 14 residues. Germline values: CDR1 MNHNS, CDR2 SASEGT. V lost 7 bases and J lost 1; bases outside the gene matches: 1. Sequencing was performed on PBMCs. This chain joins TRBV6-1 and TRBJ2-3; TRBD1 matches at 11 bases. The clonotype originates from a female donor in good health and CMV-seropositive. The CDR3 coding sequence is TGTGCCAGCACGGGACAGGGGGGCACAGATACGCAGTATTTT. Amino acid sequence: CASTGQGGTDTQYF.